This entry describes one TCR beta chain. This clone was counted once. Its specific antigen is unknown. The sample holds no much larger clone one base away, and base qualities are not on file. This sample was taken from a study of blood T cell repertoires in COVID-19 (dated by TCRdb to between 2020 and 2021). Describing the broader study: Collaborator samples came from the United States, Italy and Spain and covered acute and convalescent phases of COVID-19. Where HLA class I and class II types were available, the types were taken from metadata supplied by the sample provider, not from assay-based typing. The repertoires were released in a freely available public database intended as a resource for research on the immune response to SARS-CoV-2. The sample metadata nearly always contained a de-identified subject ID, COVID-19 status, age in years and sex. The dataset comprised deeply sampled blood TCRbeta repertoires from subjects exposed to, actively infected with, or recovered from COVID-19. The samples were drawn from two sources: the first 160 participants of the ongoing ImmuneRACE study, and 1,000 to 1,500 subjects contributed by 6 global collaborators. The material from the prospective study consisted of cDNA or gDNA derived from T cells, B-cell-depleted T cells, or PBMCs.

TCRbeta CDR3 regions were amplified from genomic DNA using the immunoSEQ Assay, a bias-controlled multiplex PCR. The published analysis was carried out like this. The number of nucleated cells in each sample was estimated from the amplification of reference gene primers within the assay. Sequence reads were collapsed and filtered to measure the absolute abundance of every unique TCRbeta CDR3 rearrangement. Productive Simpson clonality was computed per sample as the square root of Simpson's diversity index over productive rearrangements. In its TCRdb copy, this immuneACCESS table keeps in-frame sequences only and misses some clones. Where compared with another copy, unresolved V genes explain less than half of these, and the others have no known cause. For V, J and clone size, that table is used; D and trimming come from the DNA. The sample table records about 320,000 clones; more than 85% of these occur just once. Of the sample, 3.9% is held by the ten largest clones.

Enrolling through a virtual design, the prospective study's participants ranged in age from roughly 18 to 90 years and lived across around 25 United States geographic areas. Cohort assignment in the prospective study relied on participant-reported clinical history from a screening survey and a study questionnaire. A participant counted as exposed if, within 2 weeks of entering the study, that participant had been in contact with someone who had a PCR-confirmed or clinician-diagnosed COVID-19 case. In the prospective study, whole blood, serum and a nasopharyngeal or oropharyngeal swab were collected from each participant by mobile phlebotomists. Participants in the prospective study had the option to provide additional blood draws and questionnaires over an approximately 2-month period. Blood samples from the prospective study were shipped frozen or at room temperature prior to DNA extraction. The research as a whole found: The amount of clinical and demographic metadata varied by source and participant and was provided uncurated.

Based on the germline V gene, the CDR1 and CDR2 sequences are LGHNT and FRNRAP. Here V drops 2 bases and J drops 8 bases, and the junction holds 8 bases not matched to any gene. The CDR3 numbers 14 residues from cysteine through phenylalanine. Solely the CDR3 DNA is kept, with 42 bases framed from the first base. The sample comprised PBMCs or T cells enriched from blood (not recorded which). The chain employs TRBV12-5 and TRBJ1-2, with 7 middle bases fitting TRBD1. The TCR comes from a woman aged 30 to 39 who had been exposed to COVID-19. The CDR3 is CASGLTGAAGGYTF. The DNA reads TGTGCTAGTGGTTTGACAGGGGCCGCCGGGGGCTACACCTTC.